Here is one TCR beta chain with its context. Assay used: immunoSEQ multiplex PCR; TCRdb lists only in-frame clones, some missing. The sample contains some 390,000 clones, just under 90% of which appear only once. This entry comes from a study of blood T cell repertoires in COVID-19. Participants were aged 18 to 89 years, lived in some 23 US areas, and enrolled virtually. The CDR3 contains 13 residues. Germline CDR1 is MNHEY and CDR2 is SVGAGI. V dropped 8 bases and J dropped 2 bases, with 12 bases sitting between them. The gene calls are TRBV6-5 and TRBJ2-5; D perhaps matches TRBD2 (7 bases). The clonotype was recovered from a woman aged 25 to 39 who had recovered from COVID-19. The sample was PBMCs or T cells enriched from blood (not recorded which). The CDR3 sequence: CASAGAAQETQYF. CDR3 bases: TGTGCCAGCGCGGGGGCAGCACAAGAGACCCAGTACTTC.